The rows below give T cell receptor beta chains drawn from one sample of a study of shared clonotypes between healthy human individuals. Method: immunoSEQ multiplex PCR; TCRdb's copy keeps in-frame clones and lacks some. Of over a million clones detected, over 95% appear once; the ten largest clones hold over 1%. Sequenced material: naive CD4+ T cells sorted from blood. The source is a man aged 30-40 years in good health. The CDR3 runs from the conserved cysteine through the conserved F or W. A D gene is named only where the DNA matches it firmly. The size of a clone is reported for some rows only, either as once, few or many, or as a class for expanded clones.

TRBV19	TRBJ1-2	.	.	CASSVTGFVNYGYTF	TGTGCCAGTAGTGTCACAGGGTTTGTTAACTATGGCTACACCTTC
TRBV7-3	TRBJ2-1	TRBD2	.	CASSLEVAGDGEQFF	TGTGCCAGCAGCTTAGAGGTAGCGGGAGACGGTGAGCAGTTCTTC
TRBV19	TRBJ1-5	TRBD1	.	CASSAWTGNQPQHF	TGTGCCAGTAGTGCGTGGACAGGGAATCAGCCCCAGCATTTT
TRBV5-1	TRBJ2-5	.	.	CASSLALLETQYF	TGCGCCAGCAGCTTGGCCCTTTTAGAGACCCAGTACTTC
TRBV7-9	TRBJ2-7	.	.	CASYRDPDYEQYF	TGTGCCAGTTACCGGGACCCCGACTACGAGCAGTACTTC
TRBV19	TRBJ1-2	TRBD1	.	CASSIKMGTGNYGYTF	TGTGCCAGTAGTATAAAAATGGGGACAGGGAATTATGGCTACACCTTC
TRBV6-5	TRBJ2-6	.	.	CASSPQVSGANVLTF	TGTGCCAGCAGCCCCCAGGTCTCTGGGGCCAACGTCCTGACTTTC
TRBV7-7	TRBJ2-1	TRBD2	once	CASSLELASNEQFF	TGTGCTAGCAGCTTAGAACTAGCGAGCAATGAGCAGTTCTTC
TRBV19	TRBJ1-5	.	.	CASSTGVWGYSNQPQHF	TGTGCCAGTAGTACGGGGGTTTGGGGCTATAGCAATCAGCCCCAGCATTTT
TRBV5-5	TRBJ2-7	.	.	CASSFGTDPSEQYF	TGTGCCAGCAGCTTCGGGACGGATCCGAGTGAGCAGTACTTC
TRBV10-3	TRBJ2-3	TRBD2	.	CAISGSRGDRGNTQYF	TGTGCCATCAGCGGAAGCCGGGGGGACCGAGGGAATACGCAGTATTTT
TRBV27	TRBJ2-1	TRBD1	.	CASTRGQGAENEQFF	TGTGCCAGCACCAGAGGACAGGGGGCGGAGAATGAGCAGTTCTTC
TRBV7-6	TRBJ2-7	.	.	CASSLEEAYEQYF	TGTGCCAGCAGCTTAGAGGAAGCCTACGAGCAGTACTTC
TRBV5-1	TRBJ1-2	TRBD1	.	CASSPGTGVGGYTF	TGCGCCAGCAGCCCGGGGACAGGCGTGGGTGGCTACACCTTC
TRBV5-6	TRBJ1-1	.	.	CASSTQDSNTEAFF	TGTGCCAGCAGTACCCAAGACTCGAACACTGAAGCTTTCTTT
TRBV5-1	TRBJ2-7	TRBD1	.	CASSLGQGIDEQYF	TGCGCCAGCAGCTTGGGACAGGGTATCGACGAGCAGTACTTC
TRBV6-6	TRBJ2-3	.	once	CASTLGQKTDTQYF	TGTGCCAGCACCCTCGGACAGAAGACAGATACGCAGTATTTT
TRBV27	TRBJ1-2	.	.	CASSPDRKSYGYTF	TGTGCCAGCAGCCCCGATCGGAAGTCGTATGGCTACACCTTC
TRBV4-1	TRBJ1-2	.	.	CASSQVTVANYGYTF	TGCGCCAGCAGCCAAGTAACAGTAGCTAACTATGGCTACACCTTC
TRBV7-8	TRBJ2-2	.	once	CASSLGITGELFF	TGTGCCAGCAGCTTAGGAATCACCGGGGAGCTGTTTTTT
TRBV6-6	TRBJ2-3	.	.	CASSYRQGVEPDTQYF	TGTGCCAGCAGTTACAGGCAGGGAGTGGAGCCAGATACGCAGTATTTT
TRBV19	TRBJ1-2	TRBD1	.	CASRQGSTNYGYTF	TGTGCCAGTCGACAGGGCTCAACCAACTATGGCTACACCTTC
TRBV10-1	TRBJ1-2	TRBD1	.	CASSGPGQGGGGYTF	TGCGCCAGCAGTGGACCGGGACAGGGAGGTGGTGGCTACACCTTC
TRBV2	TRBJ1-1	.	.	CASNRAGARIEAFF	TGTGCCAGCAATAGGGCAGGGGCTAGGATCGAAGCTTTCTTT
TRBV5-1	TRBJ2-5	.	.	CASSFGQSNAETQYF	TGCGCCAGCAGCTTTGGACAGTCCAACGCGGAGACCCAGTACTTC
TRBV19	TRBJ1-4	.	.	CASSIGRPFSATNEKLFF	TGTGCCAGTAGTATCGGCAGGCCCTTTTCTGCAACTAATGAAAAACTGTTTTTT
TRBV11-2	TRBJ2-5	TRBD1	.	CASSLAGGRETQYF	TGTGCCAGCAGCTTAGCAGGGGGCCGGGAGACCCAGTACTTC
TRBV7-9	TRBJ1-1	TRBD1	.	CASSWDRGGTEAFF	TGTGCCAGCAGCTGGGACAGGGGGGGCACTGAAGCTTTCTTT
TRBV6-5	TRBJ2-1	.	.	CASSYGRDFRNEQFF	TGTGCCAGCAGTTACGGACGGGATTTCCGCAATGAGCAGTTCTTC
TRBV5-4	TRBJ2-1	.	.	CASSSDRYNEQFF	TGTGCCAGCAGCTCCGACCGTTACAATGAGCAGTTCTTC
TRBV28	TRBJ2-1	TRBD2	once	CASSFLADSYNEQFF	TGTGCCAGCAGCTTTCTAGCGGATTCCTACAATGAGCAGTTCTTC
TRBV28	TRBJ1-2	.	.	CASSPHGTPGYTF	TGTGCCAGCAGCCCTCATGGAACTCCTGGCTACACCTTC
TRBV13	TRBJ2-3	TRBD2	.	CASSLVAGDGADTQYF	TGTGCCAGCAGCTTAGTAGCGGGCGATGGGGCAGATACGCAGTATTTT
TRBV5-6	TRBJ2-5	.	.	CASSPRGETQYF	TGTGCCAGCAGCCCCCGTGGAGAGACCCAGTACTTC
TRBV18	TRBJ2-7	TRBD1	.	CASSPGTVISSYEQYF	TGTGCCAGCTCACCCGGGACAGTGATTAGCTCCTACGAGCAGTACTTC
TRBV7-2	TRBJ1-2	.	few	CASSLRGPHGYTF	TGTGCCAGCAGCTTACGGGGCCCGCATGGCTACACCTTC
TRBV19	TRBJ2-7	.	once	CASSLETGSYEQYF	TGTGCCAGTAGTCTTGAGACAGGCTCCTACGAGCAGTACTTC
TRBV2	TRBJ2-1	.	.	CASSELLRGRGEQFF	TGTGCCAGCAGTGAATTATTACGGGGGCGGGGTGAGCAGTTCTTC
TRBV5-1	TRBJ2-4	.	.	CASSLDPNGIQYF	TGCGCCAGCAGCTTGGACCCCAATGGCATTCAGTACTTC
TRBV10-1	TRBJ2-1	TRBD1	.	CASSTAGTGAHEQFF	TGCGCCAGCAGTACAGCCGGGACAGGGGCCCATGAGCAGTTCTTC
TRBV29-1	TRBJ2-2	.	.	CSVGDKWPNTGELFF	TGCAGCGTTGGGGACAAGTGGCCGAACACCGGGGAGCTGTTTTTT
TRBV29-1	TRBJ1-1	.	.	CGGGSMNTEAFF	TGCGGGGGGGGCTCCATGAACACTGAAGCTTTCTTT
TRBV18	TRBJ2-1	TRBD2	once	CASSPLSSGNNEQFF	TGTGCCAGCTCACCATTATCCAGCGGGAACAATGAGCAGTTCTTC
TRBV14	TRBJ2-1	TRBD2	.	CASSQDRTSGYNEQFF	TGTGCCAGCAGCCAAGACAGGACTAGCGGCTACAATGAGCAGTTCTTC
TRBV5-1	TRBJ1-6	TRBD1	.	CASSWDRGRGSPLHF	TGCGCCAGCAGCTGGGACAGGGGGCGAGGTTCACCCCTCCACTTT
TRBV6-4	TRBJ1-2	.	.	CASSDRPQSYGYTF	TGTGCCAGCAGTGACAGACCCCAAAGCTATGGCTACACCTTC
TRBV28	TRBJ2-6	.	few	CASTPGRLHRSGANVLTF	TGTGCCAGCACCCCCGGAAGACTACATAGATCTGGGGCCAACGTCCTGACTTTC
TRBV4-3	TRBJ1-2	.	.	CASSQEFLQDRGYTF	TGCGCCAGCAGCCAAGAATTCCTTCAGGATAGGGGCTACACCTTC
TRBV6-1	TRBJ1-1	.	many	CASVKTEVNTEAFF	TGTGCCAGCGTGAAGACAGAGGTGAACACTGAAGCTTTCTTT
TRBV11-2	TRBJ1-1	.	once	CASSPAASWRLNTEAFF	TGTGCCAGCAGCCCGGCCGCCAGCTGGCGTTTGAACACTGAAGCTTTCTTT
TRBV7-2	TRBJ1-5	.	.	CASSLKPSGSNQPQHF	TGTGCCAGCAGCTTAAAGCCCTCAGGGTCCAATCAGCCCCAGCATTTT
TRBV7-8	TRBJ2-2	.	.	CASSNASPGELFF	TGTGCCAGCAGCAACGCGAGTCCCGGGGAGCTGTTTTTT
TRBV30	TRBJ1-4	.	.	CAWSVPGVTNEKLFF	TGTGCCTGGAGTGTGCCCGGTGTGACTAATGAAAAACTGTTTTTT